This T cell receptor (beta chain) was identified during a study of blood T cell repertoires in COVID-19. Study at large: There were acute and convalescent COVID-19 samples, and they came from the United States, Italy and Spain. Nucleic acid was either cDNA or gDNA, and it came from T cells, B-cell-depleted T cells, or PBMCs.

The CDR3 consists of 15 residues. The V gene's germline CDR1 is MNHEY and CDR2 SVGEGT. Trimming at V came to 4 bases and at J to 10 bases, leaving 9 bases not matched to a gene. Original methodology: Amplification of reference gene primers provided the estimated nucleated cell counts. Measured with immunoSEQ multiplex PCR; TCRdb has only the in-frame clones, and not every one. V and J calls plus clone size are reproduced from that table; the DNA served to infer D and trimming. Of approximately 170,000 clones in the sample, roughly 84% are singletons; the top ten hold under 12%. Sequenced input: peripheral blood. The chain carries TRBV6-2 or TRBV6-3 and TRBJ1-6; TRBD1 aligns across 8 bases. This TCR came from a woman older than 75 with active or convalescent COVID-19. CDR3 in amino acids: CASSSPGQGRSPLHF. In DNA form, the CDR3 reads TGTGCCAGCAGTTCTCCTGGACAGGGAAGATCACCCCTCCACTTT.